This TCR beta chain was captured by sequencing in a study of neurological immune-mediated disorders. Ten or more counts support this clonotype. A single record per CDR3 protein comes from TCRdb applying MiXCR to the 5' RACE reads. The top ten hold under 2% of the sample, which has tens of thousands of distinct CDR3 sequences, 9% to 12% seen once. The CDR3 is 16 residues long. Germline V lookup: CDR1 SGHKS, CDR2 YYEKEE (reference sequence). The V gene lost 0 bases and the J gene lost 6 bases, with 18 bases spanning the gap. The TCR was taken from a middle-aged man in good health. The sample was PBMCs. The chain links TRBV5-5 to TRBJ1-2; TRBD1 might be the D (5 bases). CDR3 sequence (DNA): TGTGCCAGCAGCTTGGTAGCTGCCGGGACCATCAATGGCTACACCTTC. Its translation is CASSLVAAGTINGYTF. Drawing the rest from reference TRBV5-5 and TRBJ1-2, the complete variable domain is DAGVTQSPTHLIKTRGQQVTLRCSPISGHKSVSWYQQVLGQGPQFIFQYYEKEERGRGNFPDRFSARQFPNYSSELNVNALLLGDSALYLCASSLVAAGTINGYTFGSGTRLTVV.